The 30 T cell receptor beta chains given below trace back to one sample, sequenced in a study of cytomegalovirus exposure and HLA in healthy donors. TCRdb keeps only in-frame clones here, not all; method: immunoSEQ multiplex PCR. In the table there are about 110,000 clones, around 85% of which are singletons. The sequenced sample consisted of PBMCs. The receptors come from a woman under 30 in good health and CMV-seronegative.

The chain combines TRBV30 with TRBJ1-5; 8 bases line up with TRBD1. From germline, CDR1 is GTSNPN and CDR2 SVGIG (reference sequence). V lost 7 bases, J lost 7 bases, and 6 bases stayed unmatched. CDR3 length equals 12 residues. CDR3 sequence: CALDRVGQPQHF. CDR3 nucleotides: TGTGCCTTGGACAGGGTAGGACAGCCCCAGCATTTT.

The rearrangement links TRBV28 to TRBJ2-7; 10 nucleotides line up with TRBD1. Germline CDR1 and CDR2: MDHEN and SYDVKM. With V trimmed by 5 bases and J by 3 bases, 4 bases remained unmatched. The CDR3 totals 14 residues. The CDR3 protein is CASSIRTGGYEQYF. For the CDR3, the DNA is TGTGCCAGCAGTATCCGGACAGGGGGCTACGAGCAGTACTTC.

The chain combines TRBV7-2 with TRBJ1-4; tentative D call: TRBD1 (5 bases). The V end was cut by 2 bases, the J end by 5 bases, with 9 bases between. The CDR3 is 14 amino acids. Germline V gene data show CDR1 as SGHTA and CDR2 as FQGNSA. As DNA, the CDR3 is TGTGCCAGCAGCTTAAGGGGTCCCAATGAAAAACTGTTTTTT. Its protein is CASSLRGPNEKLFF. Drawing the rest from reference TRBV7-2 and TRBJ1-4, the complete variable domain is GAGVSQSPSNKVTEKGKDVELRCDPISGHTALYWYRQSLGQGLEFLIYFQGNSAPDKSGLPSDRFSAERTGGSVSTLTIQRTQQEDSAVYLCASSLRGPNEKLFFGSGTQLSVL.

The chain is built from TRBV2 and TRBJ2-1; perhaps TRBD2 as D (6 bases). Germline V lookup: CDR1 SNHLY, CDR2 FYNNEI. The CDR3 is made up of 14 amino acids. V dropped 2 bases and J dropped 8 bases, with 13 bases sitting between them. The CDR3 sequence: CASSERGLWHEQFF. Here the CDR3 DNA reads TGTGCCAGCAGTGAACGGGGACTTTGGCATGAGCAGTTCTTC.

The gene calls are TRBV7-9 and TRBJ1-4; no reliable D call. This CDR3 contains 14 residues. The ends were cut back, 5 bases at V and 7 bases at J, with 14 bases in the middle. Germline V gene lookup returns CDR1 SEHNR and CDR2 FQNEAQ (reference sequence). DNA of the CDR3: TGTGCCAGCAGCCCGGAGGCCGGCGGTGAAAAACTGTTTTTT. Protein: CASSPEAGGEKLFF.

The chain recombines TRBV19 with TRBJ1-6; D might be TRBD1 (5 bases). With 4 bases removed from V and 10 bases from J, the gap between germline ends came to 11 bases. The CDR3 has 13 amino acids. CDR1 LNHDA and CDR2 SQIVND come from the germline V gene (reference sequence). The DNA for the CDR3 is TGTGCCAGTAGTACGGCGGGGGTATCACCCCTCCACTTT. Amino acid sequence: CASSTAGVSPLHF.

This chain uses TRBV5-4 with TRBJ1-2, with a weak D call TRBD1 (6 bases). The CDR3 has 13 amino acids. Germline lookup yields CDR1 SGHNT and CDR2 YYREEE (reference sequence). V lost 1 base to trimming and J lost 8 bases, with 12 bases between them. CDR3 coding DNA: TGTGCCAGCAGCTTGTCAGGGGCGCCAGGCTACACCTTC. Translated, it gives CASSLSGAPGYTF.

The chain has TRBV19 and TRBJ1-1; D is unclear. Trimming shortened V by 4 bases and J by 1 base, and 7 bases separated the two germline ends. CDR3 length equals 13 residues. Germline CDR1 is LNHDA and CDR2 is SQIVND (reference sequence). The CDR3 reads CASSTPSNTEAFF. In nucleotides, the CDR3 is TGTGCCAGTAGTACCCCCTCGAACACTGAAGCTTTCTTT.

This clone was counted a single time. V gene TRBV27 combines with J gene TRBJ1-2, with 8 bases that match TRBD1. The CDR3 is 14 amino acids. Trimming cost V 6 bases and J 2 bases; bases outside gene matches: 5. Germline CDR1 is MNHEY and CDR2 is SMNVEV (reference sequence). The DNA of the CDR3 is TGTGCCAGCAGACCGGGGACAGGCAACTATGGCTACACCTTC. Translating gives CASRPGTGNYGYTF.

V usage is TRBV19 and J usage is TRBJ1-5; unclear D gene. The CDR3 contains 17 residues. Germline CDR1 and CDR2: LNHDA and SQIVND (reference sequence). Trimming took off 3 bases at V and 0 bases at J, with 15 bases between the two ends. This CDR3 is CASSISLRVDSNQPQHF. Written as DNA, the CDR3 is TGTGCCAGTAGTATCTCATTGAGAGTCGATAGCAATCAGCCCCAGCATTTT.

V usage is TRBV6-1 and J usage is TRBJ1-5, with 10 bases fitting TRBD1. This CDR3 region has 19 residues. V lost 2 bases and J lost 0; bases outside the gene matches: 10. The germline V gene encodes CDR1 MNHNS and CDR2 SASEGT. DNA of the CDR3: TGTGCCAGCAGTGAATGGTTGACAGGGGGCCGGAATAGCAATCAGCCCCAGCATTTT. Translation gives CASSEWLTGGRNSNQPQHF.

The rearrangement joins TRBV25-1 to TRBJ1-3; TRBD1 aligns across 7 bases. V dropped 3 bases and J dropped 8; count of bases not matched to a gene: 10. This CDR3 contains 15 residues. CDR1 is MGHDK, CDR2 SYGVNS, per germline. CDR3 residues: CASSDRGGQEDTIYF. The CDR3 bases are TGTGCCAGCAGTGACCGAGGAGGACAGGAAGACACCATATATTTT.

This clone was seen once. CDR3 loop: CASSPHRTGDGSHSPGNTIYF. The DNA for the CDR3 is TGCGCCAGCAGCCCTCATCGGACAGGGGATGGTTCTCATTCCCCTGGAAACACCATATATTTT. The V and J genes are TRBV4-1 and TRBJ1-3; 9 nucleotides agree with TRBD1. The CDR3 is made up of 21 amino acids. Germline loops: CDR1 MGHRA, CDR2 YSYEKL. The J segment lost 2 bases and the V segment lost 4 bases, leaving 21 bases of the junction unmatched.

The chain combines TRBV5-6 with TRBJ1-6, with D perhaps TRBD1 (5 bases). The CDR3 consists of 15 residues. Trimming pared 2 bases from V and 3 bases from J, leaving 9 bases between. Germline V lookup: CDR1 SGHDT, CDR2 YYEEEE. DNA for the CDR3: TGTGCCAGCAGCTTCGAGGGACTCTATAATTCACCCCTCCACTTT. Translated: CASSFEGLYNSPLHF. Filled out from reference TRBV5-6 and TRBJ1-6, the complete variable domain reads DAGVTQSPTHLIKTRGQQVTLRCSPKSGHDTVSWYQQALGQGPQFIFQYYEEEERQRGNFPDRFSGHQFPNYSSELNVNALLLGDSALYLCASSFEGLYNSPLHFGNGTRLTVT.

The J gene is TRBJ2-2, the V gene TRBV6-4; 7 bases fit TRBD2. The CDR3 contains 19 residues. Germline V gene data show CDR1 as MRHNA and CDR2 as SNTAGT. Trimming took 0 bases from V and 0 from J; bases not matched to a gene: 10. The chain's CDR3 is CASSDSIGASGPNTGELFF. The DNA for the CDR3 is TGTGCCAGCAGTGACTCGATAGGGGCTAGCGGACCGAACACCGGGGAGCTGTTTTTT.

The gene calls are TRBV9 and TRBJ2-7; 7 bases fit TRBD1. The CDR3 runs 14 residues. The V gene's germline CDR1 is SGDLS and CDR2 YYNGEE. Germline trimming cut 4 bases from V and 7 bases from J; bases unmatched to any gene: 11. The CDR3 nucleotides are TGTGCCAGCAGCTACCGGGACAGCCCTCCTGAGCAGTACTTC. Its translation is CASSYRDSPPEQYF.

The chain has TRBV27 and TRBJ2-3, with D perhaps matching TRBD2 (5 bases). Deletions cut 5 bases from V and 4 bases from J, with 10 bases between. CDR3 length: 13 amino acids. Germline V gene sequence: CDR1 MNHEY, CDR2 SMNVEV (reference sequence). The CDR3 DNA sequence: TGTGCCAGCAGTGTACCAGCGGCAGATACGCAGTATTTT. Translating it yields CASSVPAADTQYF.

J is TRBJ1-2 and V is TRBV6-5; 9 positions agree with TRBD1. The CDR3 has 13 amino acids. CDR1 MNHEY and CDR2 SVGAGI come from the germline V gene. Trimming at V came to 4 bases and at J to 6 bases, leaving 3 bases not matched to a gene. Here the CDR3 reads CASSLTGGDGYTF. In DNA, the CDR3 is TGTGCCAGCAGTTTGACAGGGGGTGATGGCTACACCTTC.

The genes are TRBV19 and TRBJ1-1; possibly TRBD1 for D (6 bases). V was clipped by 5 bases and J by 7 bases, with 20 bases between them. Germline values: CDR1 LNHDA, CDR2 SQIVND (reference sequence). The CDR3 length is 15 residues. CDR3 sequence reads: CASSYRVESIFEAFF. CDR3 nucleotide sequence: TGTGCCAGTAGTTACAGGGTCGAGTCAATTTTTGAAGCTTTCTTT. The full variable domain, completed using reference TRBV19 and TRBJ1-1, is DGGITQSPKYLFRKEGQNVTLSCEQNLNHDAMYWYRQDPGQGLRLIYYSQIVNDFQKGDIAEGYSVSREKKESFPLTVTSAQKNPTAFYLCASSYRVESIFEAFFGQGTRLTVV.

This chain links TRBV2 with TRBJ2-5; 8 bases fit TRBD2. Germline V gene data show CDR1 as SNHLY and CDR2 as FYNNEI. The CDR3 extends over 15 amino acids. With V trimmed by 2 bases and J by 5 bases, 7 bases remained unmatched. CDR3 sequence (DNA): TGTGCCAGCAGTGAAATTTTGCGGGGGGTGGAGACCCAGTACTTC. This codes for CASSEILRGVETQYF. The variable domain in full, with the rest retrieved from reference TRBV2 and TRBJ2-5, is EPEVTQTPSHQVTQMGQEVILRCVPISNHLYFYWYRQILGQKVEFLVSFYNNEISEKSEIFDDQFSVERPDGSNFTLKIRSTKLEDSAMYFCASSEILRGVETQYFGPGTRLLVL.

The rearrangement joins TRBV6-1 to TRBJ1-5, with 7 bases that match TRBD1. The CDR3 runs to 14 residues. The junction had 3 bases not matched to a gene; V was cut back by 3 bases and J by 4 bases. Germline V CDR1 and CDR2: MNHNS, SASEGT. The CDR3, as DNA: TGTGCCAGCAGTGAGGGACAGTTGAATCAGCCCCAGCATTTT. Its protein is CASSEGQLNQPQHF.

The genes are TRBV7-9 and TRBJ2-2, with D perhaps TRBD1 (5 bases). The V and J ends lost 3 bases and 1 base respectively, with 12 bases between them. The CDR3 runs 16 residues. Germline V gene data show CDR1 as SEHNR and CDR2 as FQNEAQ (reference sequence). This CDR3 reads CASSFREGGNTGELFF. As DNA, the CDR3 is TGTGCCAGCAGCTTCAGGGAAGGCGGGAACACCGGGGAGCTGTTTTTT. Based on the CDR3 plus reference TRBV7-9 and TRBJ2-2, the full variable domain is DTGVSQNPRHKITKRGQNVTFRCDPISEHNRLYWYRQTLGQGPEFLTYFQNEAQLEKSRLLSDRFSAERPKGSFSTLEIQRTEQGDSAMYLCASSFREGGNTGELFFGEGSRLTVL.

The chain combines TRBV5-6 with TRBJ1-6; D remains ambiguous. The germline V gene encodes CDR1 SGHDT and CDR2 YYEEEE. Trimming took 4 bases from V and 5 from J, leaving 13 bases between them. This CDR3 is built from 15 residues. The CDR3 bases are TGTGCCAGCAGCCCCGAGTGGCGGAATAATTCACCCCTCCACTTT. Amino acids: CASSPEWRNNSPLHF.

The CDR3: CASSLDSSEAFF. In nucleotides, the CDR3 is TGTGCCAGCAGCTTAGACTCGTCTGAAGCTTTCTTT. The genes are TRBV7-9 and TRBJ1-1, with no clear D. CDR1 is SEHNR and CDR2 is FQNEAQ in the germline V gene (reference sequence). V lost 1 base, J lost 6 bases, and 6 bases lay in between. CDR3 length: 12 residues. Full variable domain (missing parts from reference TRBV7-9 and TRBJ1-1): DTGVSQNPRHKITKRGQNVTFRCDPISEHNRLYWYRQTLGQGPEFLTYFQNEAQLEKSRLLSDRFSAERPKGSFSTLEIQRTEQGDSAMYLCASSLDSSEAFFGQGTRLTVV.

This clone has just one count. The chain joins TRBV28 to TRBJ2-1; D gene ambiguous. This CDR3 has 15 amino acids. V was shortened by 4 bases and J by 3 bases, with 13 bases between the two germline ends. Germline V gives CDR1 MDHEN, CDR2 SYDVKM. CDR3 nucleotide sequence: TGTGCCAGCAGTTCACAACAAGCGAACTACAATGAGCAGTTCTTC. Amino acids: CASSSQQANYNEQFF.

The chain combines TRBV13 with TRBJ1-3; 7 bases agree with TRBD1. Germline loops: CDR1 PRHDT, CDR2 FYEKMQ (reference sequence). V shed 0 bases and J 4 bases; nucleotides not matched to a gene: 3. This CDR3 spans 15 amino acids. DNA for the CDR3: TGTGCCAGCAGCTTAGGGGGGACAGACGGAAACACCATATATTTT. Its protein is CASSLGGTDGNTIYF.

This clone was detected only once. This chain links TRBV10-3 with TRBJ2-3; D is undetermined. CDR1 is ENHRY, CDR2 SYGVKD, per germline. With 1 base removed from V and 0 bases from J, the gap between germline ends came to 8 bases. The CDR3 is 15 amino acids. CDR3 DNA: TGTGCCATCAGTGAGTACGGTCCTAGCACAGATACGCAGTATTTT. It specifies CAISEYGPSTDTQYF.

The rearrangement links TRBV27 to TRBJ1-5; perhaps TRBD1 as D (6 bases). V was pared by 4 bases and J by 3 bases, with 7 bases between. This CDR3 is 13 amino acids long. From germline, CDR1 is MNHEY and CDR2 SMNVEV (reference sequence). The CDR3 region is CASSWDTNQPQHF. The DNA for the CDR3 is TGTGCCAGCAGTTGGGACACCAATCAGCCCCAGCATTTT.

The genes are TRBV9 and TRBJ2-7; 7 bases fit TRBD2. The length of the CDR3 is 15 residues. CDR1 SGDLS and CDR2 YYNGEE come from the germline V gene. The V gene end was trimmed by 0 bases and the J gene end by 4 bases; junction bases not matched to a gene: 7. CDR3 nucleotides: TGTGCCAGCAGCGTAGTGGCGGGGGACGCTTACGAGCAGTACTTC. Translation gives CASSVVAGDAYEQYF. The entire variable domain, with the rest obtained from reference TRBV9 and TRBJ2-7, is as follows: DSGVTQTPKHLITATGQRVTLRCSPRSGDLSVYWYQQSLDQGLQFLIQYYNGEERAKGNILERFSAQQFPDLHSELNLSSLELGDSALYFCASSVVAGDAYEQYFGPGTRLTVT.

Only one count was recorded for this clone. The rearrangement joins TRBV20-1 to TRBJ1-1, with TRBD1 as a possible D gene (6 bases). Trimming left V 6 bases short and J 8 bases short, with 13 bases between. The germline CDR1 and CDR2 sequences are DFQATT and SNEGSKA (reference sequence). The CDR3 length is 11 residues. CDR3 loop: CSAETGMEAFF. Written as DNA, the CDR3 is TGCAGTGCCGAAACAGGGATGGAAGCTTTCTTT.